This is a list of T cell receptor beta chains from one sample in a study of CD8 T cells in Susac syndrome. TCRdb reprocessed the immunoSEQ multiplex PCR reads via MiXCR and lists one record per CDR3 protein. This sample has roughly 150,000 distinct CDR3 sequences; roughly 94% occur once, and the top ten carry about 0.09%. The specimen sequenced was CD4+ T cells from PBMCs. These receptors came from a human donor with multiple sclerosis. CDR3s include the opening cysteine and the closing phenylalanine or tryptophan. Fields, in order: D gene, V gene, CDR3 protein. A D gene is named only where the DNA matches it firmly.

D gene: -
V gene: TRBV19
CDR3 protein: CASSIGGRYRGKNIQYF

D gene: TRBD1
V gene: TRBV5-1
CDR3 protein: CASSLLGGTQPQHF

D gene: -
V gene: TRBV10-2
CDR3 protein: CASSEGYAEAFF

D gene: -
V gene: TRBV5-6
CDR3 protein: CASSLTRYTGELFF

D gene: -
V gene: TRBV30
CDR3 protein: CAWSPPGNTIYF

D gene: -
V gene: TRBV5-1
CDR3 protein: CASSLVSGSNQPQHF

D gene: -
V gene: TRBV20-1
CDR3 protein: CSARPLSGPNTEAFF

D gene: -
V gene: TRBV11-2
CDR3 protein: CASRSLHGASNTEAFF

D gene: -
V gene: TRBV6-5
CDR3 protein: CASRGLGSPLHF

D gene: -
V gene: TRBV29-1
CDR3 protein: CSVSSRGFYNTEAFF

D gene: -
V gene: TRBV20-1
CDR3 protein: CSARGGVMHTEAFF